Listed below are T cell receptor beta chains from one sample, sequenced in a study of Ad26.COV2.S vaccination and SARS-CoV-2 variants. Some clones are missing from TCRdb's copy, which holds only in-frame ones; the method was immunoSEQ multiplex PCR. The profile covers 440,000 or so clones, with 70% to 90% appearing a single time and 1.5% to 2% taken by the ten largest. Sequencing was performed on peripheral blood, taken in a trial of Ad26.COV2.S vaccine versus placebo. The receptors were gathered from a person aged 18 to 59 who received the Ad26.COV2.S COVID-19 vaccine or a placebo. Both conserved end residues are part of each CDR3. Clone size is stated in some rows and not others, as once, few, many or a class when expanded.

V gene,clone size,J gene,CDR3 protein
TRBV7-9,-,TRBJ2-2,CASSLWTQTTGELFF
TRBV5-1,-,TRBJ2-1,CASSLAEGRHNEQFF
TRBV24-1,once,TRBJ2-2,CATSDRLAQNTGELFF
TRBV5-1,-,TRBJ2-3,CASRLWGPGQGVSDTQYF
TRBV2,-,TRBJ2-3,CASSELAGRQDTQYF
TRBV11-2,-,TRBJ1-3,CASSSPRGGSSGNTIYF
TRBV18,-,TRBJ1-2,CASSQDRALRGYTF
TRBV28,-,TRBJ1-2,CASSFQGAPGYTF
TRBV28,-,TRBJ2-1,CASSPGLAGGKRVNEQFF
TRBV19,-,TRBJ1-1,CASSIGRQGNTEAFF
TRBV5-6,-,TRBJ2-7,CASSRNRDLGEQYF
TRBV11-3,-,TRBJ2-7,CASSFRGSYEQYF
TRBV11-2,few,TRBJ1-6,CASSLGEGRAYSPLHF
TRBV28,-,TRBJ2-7,CASSSAGGDYEQYF
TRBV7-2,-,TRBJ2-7,CASRATGGSSYEQYF
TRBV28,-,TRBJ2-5,CASSSTSPRETQYF
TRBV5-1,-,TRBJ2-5,CASSLAPRGTGETQYF
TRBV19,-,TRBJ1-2,CASSPQSTGRLGYTF
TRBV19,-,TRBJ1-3,CASRERAGVPTSGNTIYF
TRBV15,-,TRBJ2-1,CATSTGGGSYNEQFF
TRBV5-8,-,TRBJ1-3,CASSLWSGGPKGNTIYF
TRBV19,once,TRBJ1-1,CASRPEGFYTEAFF
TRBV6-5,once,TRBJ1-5,CASHMDRGEPQHF